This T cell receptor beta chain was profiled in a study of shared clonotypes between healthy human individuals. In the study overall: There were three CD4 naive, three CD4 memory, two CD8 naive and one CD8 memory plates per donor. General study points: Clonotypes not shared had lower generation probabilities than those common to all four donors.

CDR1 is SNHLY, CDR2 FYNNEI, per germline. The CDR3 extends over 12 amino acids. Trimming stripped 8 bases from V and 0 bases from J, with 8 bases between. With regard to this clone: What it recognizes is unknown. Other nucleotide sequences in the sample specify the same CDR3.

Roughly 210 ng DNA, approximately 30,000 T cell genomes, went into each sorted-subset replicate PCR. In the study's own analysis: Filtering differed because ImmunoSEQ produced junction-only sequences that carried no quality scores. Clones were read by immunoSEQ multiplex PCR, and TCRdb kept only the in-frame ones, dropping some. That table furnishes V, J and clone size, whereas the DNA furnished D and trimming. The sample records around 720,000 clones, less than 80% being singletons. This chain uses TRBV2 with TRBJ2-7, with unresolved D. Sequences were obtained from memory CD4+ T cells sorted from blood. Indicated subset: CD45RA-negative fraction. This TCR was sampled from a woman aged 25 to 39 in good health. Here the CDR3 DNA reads TGTGCCAGCTCCAGGAGCTCCTACGAGCAGTACTTC. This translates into CASSRSSYEQYF.